This record covers a single T cell receptor beta chain. Random hexamers served to reverse transcribe roughly 0.5 to 1 ug RNA. immunoSEQ multiplex PCR amplified TCR beta CDR3 across 54 Vbeta, 13 Jbeta. One entry per CDR3 protein results from TCRdb running MiXCR on the immunoSEQ multiplex PCR reads. The data show 180,000 or so distinct CDR3 sequences, roughly 95% seen once. After removal of 4 bases from V and 7 bases from J, the junction contained 10 bases not matched to a gene. Germline CDR1 LGHDT, CDR2 YNNKEL (reference sequence). The CDR3 covers 15 residues. The sample belongs to a study of CD8 T cells in Susac syndrome.

The sample taken for sequencing was CD4+ T cells from PBMCs. The V and J genes are TRBV3-1 and TRBJ2-5; 9 bases fit TRBD2. The TCR sequence derives from a human donor with multiple sclerosis. The CDR3 is CASSPPVAGVGTQYF. DNA of the CDR3: TGTGCCAGCAGCCCACCCGTAGCGGGAGTGGGGACCCAGTACTTC.